The T cell receptor beta chain under discussion was sequenced for a study of response to subunit inactivated influenza vaccine. General study results and limits: The authors suggested that few new T cells are recruited per seasonal influenza vaccination.

Of note for this clonotype: Its antigen is not known.

The trim removed 11 bases at V and 6 bases at J, leaving 11 bases unmatched. This CDR3 region has 15 residues. Germline CDR1 and CDR2: ENHRY and SYGVKD. TCRdb redid the calling of the RT-PCR reads with MiXCR, one entry per CDR3 protein. The top ten hold 9.5% to 13% of the sample, which has over 800,000 distinct CDR3 sequences, 20% to 25% seen once. Specimen: PBMCs from blood, collected 5 days after vaccination. The clonotype comes from a man in his fifties who received an inactivated influenza vaccine. The chain carries TRBV10-3 and TRBJ2-1; the match to TRBD1 covers 12 bases. The CDR3 loop reads CAANRDRGLSNEQFF. DNA for the CDR3: TGTGCCGCGAATAGGGACAGGGGGCTCTCCAATGAGCAGTTCTTC.